This T cell receptor (beta chain) was captured in a study of blood T cell repertoires in COVID-19. Study at large: Sample material is recorded as cDNA or gDNA derived from T cells, B-cell-depleted T cells, or PBMCs.

In the original processing: Amplification of reference gene primers provided the estimated nucleated cell counts. The method was immunoSEQ multiplex PCR; TCRdb's version includes in-frame clones alone and lacks a portion of them. V and J calls and clone size are those listed in that table; D and trimming were worked out from the DNA. Of more than 65,000 clones in the sample, roughly 80% were seen once. Germline loops: CDR1 MNHEY, CDR2 SMNVEV (reference sequence). There are 12 residues in the CDR3. V was pared by 6 bases and J by 6 bases, with 11 bases between. The sequencing input was peripheral blood. V usage is TRBV27 and J usage is TRBJ1-1, with D possibly matching TRBD1 (6 bases). This sequence was found in a woman in her 70s with acute or convalescent COVID-19. The CDR3 protein is CASSTNRAEAFF. The DNA for the CDR3 is TGTGCCAGCAGCACCAACAGGGCTGAAGCTTTCTTT.